Below are 5 T cell receptor beta chains sequenced from a single sample in a study of T cell responses to AZD1222 COVID-19 vaccine. Method: immunoSEQ multiplex PCR; TCRdb's copy keeps in-frame clones and lacks some. The sample lists about 110,000 clones; roughly 90% were seen once. This specimen was peripheral blood, taken on day 0 of AZD1222 vaccination. Every receptor here comes from an adult in good health.

This chain joins TRBV6-2 or TRBV6-3 and TRBJ1-5; no clear D gene. Germline V CDR1 and CDR2: MNHEY, SVGEGT. V shed 4 bases and J shed 7 bases, with 14 bases lying between them. This CDR3 has 14 amino acids. CDR3 sequence reads: CASSFSETWQPQHF. CDR3 nucleotide sequence: TGTGCCAGCAGTTTCTCCGAGACGTGGCAGCCCCAGCATTTT.

The J gene is TRBJ2-3, the V gene TRBV4-3; 13 bases fit TRBD2. This CDR3 region has 17 residues. The germline V gene has CDR1 LGHNA and CDR2 YSLEER. Trimming took 2 bases from V and 2 from J; bases not matched to a gene: 4. CDR3 protein: CASSQKGLAGLTDTQYF. CDR3 in DNA: TGCGCCAGCAGCCAAAAGGGACTAGCGGGACTCACAGATACGCAGTATTTT.

This sequence joins TRBV5-1 and TRBJ1-1; unclear D gene. The CDR3 is 14 residues long. V shed 1 base and J shed 0 bases, with 7 bases lying between them. Germline V gene lookup returns CDR1 SGHRS and CDR2 YFSETQ. The CDR3 bases are TGCGCCAGCAGCTTGCAAGGGATGAACACTGAAGCTTTCTTT. It translates to CASSLQGMNTEAFF.

The chain recombines TRBV30 with TRBJ1-5; D is perhaps TRBD1 (5 bases). This CDR3 comprises 16 residues. V shed 0 bases and J shed 2 bases, with 14 bases lying between them. In germline, CDR1 is GTSNPN, CDR2 SVGIG (reference sequence). CDR3 sequence reads: CAWSVIKGKGNQPQHF. For the CDR3, the DNA is TGTGCCTGGAGTGTAATTAAGGGGAAGGGCAATCAGCCCCAGCATTTT.

The chain employs TRBV5-1 and TRBJ2-7; 7 bases line up with TRBD2. The length of the CDR3 is 15 residues. From germline, CDR1 is SGHRS and CDR2 YFSETQ. V shed 4 bases, J shed 3 bases, and the junction held 10 bases outside the gene matches. The CDR3 region is CASSRGSNTVYEQYF. CDR3 DNA sequence: TGCGCCAGCAGCCGCGGGAGTAACACCGTCTACGAGCAGTACTTC.